These 23 T cell receptor beta chains came from one sample sequenced in a study of early T cells in non-severe SARS-CoV-2 infection. A single record per CDR3 protein comes from TCRdb applying MiXCR to the 5' RACE reads. The sample holds 69,000 or so distinct CDR3 sequences, 13% seen once. Sequenced material: whole blood. Receptor source: an adult who was a healthcare worker with PCR-confirmed SARS-CoV-2 infection or an uninfected control (not recorded which).

The chain links TRBV18 to TRBJ1-5; 7 bases line up with TRBD1. With V trimmed by 3 bases and J by 3 bases, 2 bases remained unmatched. The CDR3 length is 14 residues. Germline V gene lookup returns CDR1 KGHSH and CDR2 LQKENI. CDR3 DNA sequence: TGTGCCAGCTCACCTACAGGGGACAATCAGCCCCAGCATTTT. Amino acids: CASSPTGDNQPQHF.

The sample holds a few counts of this clonotype. The chain uses TRBV6-5 and TRBJ2-7; no clear D gene. Trimming took 5 bases from V and 8 from J, leaving 10 bases between them. This CDR3 has 11 residues. Germline V gene data show CDR1 as MNHEY and CDR2 as SVGAGI. The CDR3 DNA follows: TGTGCCAGCAGTGAAGGACCCCAGCAGTACTTC. This encodes CASSEGPQQYF.

This clonotype was counted at least ten times. The genes are TRBV5-6 and TRBJ2-4; no definite D call. CDR1 is SGHDT, CDR2 YYEEEE, per germline. Trimming removed 0 bases at V and 0 bases at J, with 10 bases between. This CDR3 comprises 16 residues. CDR3 sequence: CASSLGLSLAKNIQYF. The CDR3, as DNA: TGTGCCAGCAGCTTGGGACTGTCCCTAGCCAAAAACATTCAGTACTTC.

This clonotype was counted ten times or more. The V and J genes are TRBV30 and TRBJ1-3; TRBD1 might be the D (5 bases). The germline V gene has CDR1 GTSNPN and CDR2 SVGIG (reference sequence). V lost 0 bases and J lost 8, with 17 bases in between. The CDR3 has 15 residues. CDR3 sequence (DNA): TGTGCCTGGAGTGTACGGGACCTTTCAGGCTACACCATATATTTT. This gives the protein CAWSVRDLSGYTIYF.

This clonotype was observed at least ten times. This rearrangement joins TRBV7-9 to TRBJ2-7, with D possibly TRBD1 on 7 matching bases. The germline CDR1 and CDR2 sequences are SEHNR and FQNEAQ (reference sequence). CDR3 length equals 16 residues. V lost 4 bases to trimming and J lost 3 bases, with 19 bases between them. Here the CDR3 DNA reads TGTGCCAGCAGCTCTCGTAGACAGGGCGGGGTCTACGAGCAGTACTTC. It yields the protein CASSSRRQGGVYEQYF.

This clonotype was seen many times. V and J are TRBV4-3 and TRBJ2-2, with TRBD2 matching 8 bases. Germline-derived CDR1 and CDR2 are LGHNA and YSLEER. This CDR3 has 18 residues. Losses at the gene ends were 2 bases for V and 3 bases for J; bases not matched to a gene: 11. The CDR3 bases are TGCGCCAGCAGCCAATTGGGTAGCGGGATCGGGTACACCGGGGAGCTGTTTTTT. Amino acid sequence: CASSQLGSGIGYTGELFF.

Only a few counts were recorded for this clonotype. The chain has TRBV29-1 and TRBJ2-4, with 7 nucleotides matching TRBD2. V was pared by 4 bases and J by 9 bases, with 9 bases of the junction left unmatched. Germline V gives CDR1 SQVTM, CDR2 ANQGSEA. This CDR3 spans 13 amino acids. The CDR3: CSVAPPGGGIQYF. DNA of the CDR3: TGCAGCGTTGCACCGCCGGGGGGAGGCATTCAGTACTTC.

This clonotype occurred many times. The V gene is TRBV5-1, the J gene TRBJ2-2; tentatively, D is TRBD1 (6 bases). The V and J ends lost 1 base and 3 bases respectively, with 13 bases between them. CDR3 size: 16 residues. Germline V gives CDR1 SGHRS, CDR2 YFSETQ. The CDR3 coding sequence is TGCGCCAGCAGCTTGAGGTGGGGGCGGCACACCGGGGAGCTGTTTTTT. Amino acids: CASSLRWGRHTGELFF.

The chain recombines TRBV6-5 with TRBJ2-2, with 9 bases aligning to TRBD1. Germline trimming cut 5 bases from V and 6 bases from J; bases unmatched to any gene: 1. The CDR3 has 13 amino acids. The germline CDR1 and CDR2 sequences are MNHEY and SVGAGI. The CDR3 here is CASSRQGAGELFF. The CDR3 nucleotides are TGTGCCAGCAGTCGACAGGGGGCCGGGGAGCTGTTTTTT.

In its sample, this clonotype was seen a few times. J is TRBJ2-1 and V is TRBV11-1; D ambiguous. Germline V lookup: CDR1 SGHAT, CDR2 FQDESV (reference sequence). Trimming removed 3 bases from V and 8 bases from J, with 17 bases in between. This CDR3 spans 15 amino acids. CDR3: CASSLTLENSDEQFF. In DNA, the CDR3 is TGTGCCAGCAGCTTGACTCTGGAAAACTCGGATGAGCAGTTCTTC.

This clonotype was seen a few times. This chain joins TRBV5-1 and TRBJ2-7; TRBD1 aligns across 8 bases. Per germline, CDR1 SGHRS and CDR2 YFSETQ. V was clipped by 3 bases and J by 2 bases; unmatched bases: 7. This CDR3 contains 15 residues. The CDR3 region is CASSSGTGRTYEQYF. CDR3 bases: TGCGCCAGCAGCTCCGGGACAGGCCGAACCTACGAGCAGTACTTC. Complete variable domain (other parts from reference TRBV5-1 and TRBJ2-7): KAGVTQTPRYLIKTRGQQVTLSCSPISGHRSVSWYQQTPGQGLQFLFEYFSETQRNKGNFPGRFSGRQFSNSRSEMNVSTLELGDSALYLCASSSGTGRTYEQYFGPGTRLTVT.

V usage is TRBV5-1 and J usage is TRBJ2-5; D possibly matches TRBD1 or TRBD2 (6 bases each). CDR1 SGHRS and CDR2 YFSETQ come from the germline V gene. The CDR3 is 14 residues long. The V end lost 1 base, the J end lost 3 bases, and 10 bases lay between the germline ends. As DNA, the CDR3 is TGCGCCAGCAGCTTGTTCGGGGGCGAAGAGACCCAGTACTTC. Its protein is CASSLFGGEETQYF.

In its sample, this clonotype was seen a few times. The V call is TRBV10-3, the J call TRBJ2-7; no clear D gene. Trimming took 3 bases from V and 2 from J, leaving 5 bases between them. This CDR3 region has 12 residues. Germline-derived CDR1 and CDR2 are ENHRY and SYGVKD. CDR3 DNA: TGTGCCATCAGTGAACATACCTACGAGCAGTACTTC. Residues: CAISEHTYEQYF.

This clonotype was seen only a few times. The chain employs TRBV14 and TRBJ2-3; 7 bases agree with TRBD2. Losses at the gene ends were 0 bases for V and 3 bases for J; bases not matched to a gene: 3. Germline values: CDR1 SGHDN, CDR2 FVKESK. The CDR3 is 15 residues long. The CDR3 bases are TGTGCCAGCAGCCAAGATATACTAGCGACAGATACGCAGTATTTT. Encoded protein: CASSQDILATDTQYF.

CDR3 nucleotide sequence: TGTGCCAGCAGTGAATATAGCACTGAAGCTTTCTTT. Residues: CASSEYSTEAFF. This sequence joins TRBV6-1 and TRBJ1-1; no firm D call. This CDR3 is 12 amino acids long. Germline CDR1 reads MNHNS; CDR2 reads SASEGT. The V end was cut by 2 bases, the J end by 4 bases, with 5 bases between.

A note on this clonotype: A much more abundant neighbour one base away suggests this may be a read error. V usage is TRBV18 and J usage is TRBJ1-6; D gene uncertain. Trimming cost V 5 bases and J 1 base, with 15 bases left between them. This CDR3 has 17 residues. CDR1 and CDR2 from the germline V gene are KGHSH and LQKENI. The CDR3: CASSSGRRESYNSPLHF. DNA of the CDR3: TGTGCCAGCTCATCGGGAAGAAGGGAATCCTATAATTCACCCCTCCACTTT.

J is TRBJ1-2 and V is TRBV14; D gene ambiguous. This CDR3 is built from 16 residues. Germline CDR1 and CDR2: SGHDN and FVKESK. Between the trimmed V and J ends, which lost 1 base and 2 bases, there was a span of 14 bases. The chain's CDR3 is CASSQGRVTANYGYTF. Written as DNA, the CDR3 is TGTGCCAGCAGCCAAGGAAGAGTGACGGCGAACTATGGCTACACCTTC. Combining the CDR3 with reference TRBV14 and TRBJ1-2 gives the whole variable domain EAGVTQFPSHSVIEKGQTVTLRCDPISGHDNLYWYRRVMGKEIKFLLHFVKESKQDESGMPNNRFLAERTGGTYSTLKVQPAELEDSGVYFCASSQGRVTANYGYTFGSGTRLTVV.

This clonotype was detected ten times or more. The chain has TRBV11-2 and TRBJ2-7; D is undetermined. Trimming took 2 bases from V and 5 from J, leaving 10 bases between them. Germline V gene sequence: CDR1 SGHAT, CDR2 FQNNGV. The CDR3 is made up of 13 amino acids. CDR3 coding DNA: TGTGCCAGCAGCTTAATTCGGCTTGACGAGCAGTACTTC. Protein: CASSLIRLDEQYF.

This clonotype was counted only a few times. The chain has TRBV7-9 and TRBJ2-7; 7 bases agree with TRBD1. The V gene end was trimmed by 4 bases and the J gene end by 2 bases; junction bases not matched to a gene: 2. This CDR3 region has 13 residues. Germline CDR1 is SEHNR and CDR2 is FQNEAQ (reference sequence). The CDR3 DNA sequence: TGTGCCAGCAGCTCGGGACAGACCTACGAGCAGTACTTC. Amino acid sequence: CASSSGQTYEQYF.

The J gene is TRBJ1-4, the V gene TRBV7-2, with a tentative D call TRBD1 (5 bases). The ends were cut back, 1 base at V and 8 bases at J, with 11 bases in the middle. This CDR3 has 14 amino acids. Germline loops: CDR1 SGHTA, CDR2 FQGNSA. In nucleotides, the CDR3 is TGTGCCAGCAGCTTAGGGCAGGGCTGGGAAAAACTGTTTTTT. Its translation is CASSLGQGWEKLFF.

The chain combines TRBV10-3 with TRBJ2-5; 7 bases agree with TRBD1. Trimming at V came to 6 bases and at J to 0 bases, leaving 1 base not matched to a gene. This CDR3 comprises 13 residues. Germline CDR1 reads ENHRY; CDR2 reads SYGVKD. The CDR3 nucleotides are TGTGCCATCAGGGGGACAGACCAAGAGACCCAGTACTTC. Its translation: CAIRGTDQETQYF.

This clonotype has a count of ten or more. The rearrangement links TRBV12-3 or TRBV12-4 to TRBJ1-1; possibly TRBD1 for D (5 bases). The CDR3 is 12 amino acids. The V gene lost 3 bases and the J gene lost 5 bases, with 7 bases spanning the gap. CDR3 DNA: TGTGCCAGCAGTTTGTGGGGGACTGAAGCTTTCTTT. Encoded protein: CASSLWGTEAFF.

This clonotype occurred many times. The chain recombines TRBV5-4 with TRBJ2-3, with 11 positions matching TRBD2. The CDR3 length is 16 residues. CDR1 SGHNT and CDR2 YYREEE come from the germline V gene (reference sequence). The V segment lost 2 bases and the J segment 0 bases; nucleotides outside the gene matches: 2. The CDR3 bases are TGTGCCAGCAGCTTTGGGACTAGCGGAAGCACAGATACGCAGTATTTT. Protein: CASSFGTSGSTDTQYF.